This passage covers 18 T cell receptor beta chains from one sample sequenced in a study of shared clonotypes between healthy human individuals. Naive CD8 cells comprised CD45RO-negative, CCR7-positively selected cells, excluding terminally differentiated effector memory CD45RA+ cells. Using immunoSEQ multiplex PCR, the repertoire was profiled, and TCRdb retains in-frame clones only, with some absent. This sample has hundreds of thousands of clones, with about 91% found just once. Sample: naive CD8+ T cells sorted from blood. The receptors were sampled from a man under 40 in good health.

The genes are TRBV4-3 and TRBJ2-1; D possibly corresponds to TRBD2 (6 bases). V was trimmed by 2 bases and J by 5 bases, leaving 16 bases between them. CDR1 is LGHNA, CDR2 YSLEER, per germline. This CDR3 is 16 amino acids long. In DNA, the CDR3 is TGCGCCAGCAGCCAAACCCACTACCGGGAGCACAATGAGCAGTTCTTC. Its protein is CASSQTHYREHNEQFF.

This chain links TRBV7-9 with TRBJ2-7; D uncertain. This CDR3 is 14 amino acids long. CDR1 is SEHNR, CDR2 FQNEAQ, per germline (reference sequence). Trimming cost V 2 bases and J 2 bases, with 10 bases left between them. DNA of the CDR3: TGTGCCAGCAGCTTAAGGGCGTGGACCTACGAGCAGTACTTC. Translated: CASSLRAWTYEQYF. The complete variable domain, with remaining parts taken from reference TRBV7-9 and TRBJ2-7, reads DTGVSQNPRHKITKRGQNVTFRCDPISEHNRLYWYRQTLGQGPEFLTYFQNEAQLEKSRLLSDRFSAERPKGSFSTLEIQRTEQGDSAMYLCASSLRAWTYEQYFGPGTRLTVT.

CDR3 protein: CSALAGEEQFF. The CDR3 nucleotides read TGCAGTGCTTTAGCGGGAGAAGAGCAGTTCTTC. The gene calls are TRBV20-1 and TRBJ2-1, with 9 bases aligning to TRBD2. Germline CDR1 DFQATT, CDR2 SNEGSKA (reference sequence). This CDR3 is built from 11 residues. V shed 5 bases, J shed 10 bases, and the junction held 3 bases outside the gene matches.

This chain links TRBV19 with TRBJ2-5, with D unclear. The germline gives CDR1 LNHDA, CDR2 SQIVND (reference sequence). V lost 2 bases and J 0 bases, leaving 7 bases between the germline ends. This CDR3 has 14 amino acids. In DNA, the CDR3 is TGTGCCAGTAGTATACTGGCGGACCAAGAGACCCAGTACTTC. This codes for CASSILADQETQYF.

The V call is TRBV9, the J call TRBJ2-3, with D unclear. This CDR3 has 17 residues. The germline V and J ends were trimmed by 3 bases and 4 bases, with 21 bases remaining between them. Germline V CDR1 and CDR2: SGDLS, YYNGEE. CDR3: CASSARPAQPPADTQYF. The CDR3, as DNA: TGTGCCAGCAGCGCCCGCCCGGCTCAACCACCCGCAGATACGCAGTATTTT. Variable domain in full (rest from reference TRBV9 and TRBJ2-3): DSGVTQTPKHLITATGQRVTLRCSPRSGDLSVYWYQQSLDQGLQFLIQYYNGEERAKGNILERFSAQQFPDLHSELNLSSLELGDSALYFCASSARPAQPPADTQYFGPGTRLTVL.

The genes are TRBV28 and TRBJ1-5; D unresolved. The CDR3 spans 14 residues. V lost 3 bases to trimming and J lost 7 bases, with 13 bases between them. Germline loops: CDR1 MDHEN, CDR2 SYDVKM. The CDR3 protein is CASSFEQLEQPQHF. CDR3 coding DNA: TGTGCCAGCAGTTTCGAGCAGTTGGAGCAGCCCCAGCATTTT.

Comments on this clone: Other DNA sequences in the same sample also yield this CDR3. The chain combines TRBV7-6 with TRBJ2-2; D gene unclear. Deletions cut 2 bases from V and 7 bases from J, with 2 bases between. The CDR3 loop spans 11 amino acids. Germline lookup yields CDR1 SGHVS and CDR2 FNYEAQ. CDR3 protein: CASSLLGELFF. As DNA, the CDR3 is TGTGCCAGCAGCTTACTCGGGGAGCTGTTTTTT. Looking up the rest from reference TRBV7-6 and TRBJ2-2 gives the full variable domain: GAGVSQSPRYKVTKRGQDVALRCDPISGHVSLYWYRQALGQGPEFLTYFNYEAQQDKSGLPNDRFSAERPEGSISTLTIQRTEQRDSAMYRCASSLLGELFFGEGSRLTVL.

The V and J genes are TRBV19 and TRBJ1-2; perhaps TRBD1 as D (6 bases). The germline V gene has CDR1 LNHDA and CDR2 SQIVND (reference sequence). CDR3 size: 15 residues. The V and J ends lost 3 bases and 1 base respectively, with 12 bases between them. The DNA for the CDR3 is TGTGCCAGTAGTATGAGGACAGACTTTAACTATGGCTACACCTTC. Its translation is CASSMRTDFNYGYTF.

This sequence joins TRBV10-3 and TRBJ1-2; no clear D gene. Deletions cut 1 base from V and 7 bases from J, with 7 bases between. The CDR3 spans 12 residues. Per germline, CDR1 ENHRY and CDR2 SYGVKD. As DNA, the CDR3 is TGTGCCATCAGTGAGTACTGGATTGGCTACACCTTC. This sequence encodes CAISEYWIGYTF.

The chain is built from TRBV19 and TRBJ2-7, with D tentatively TRBD2 (6 bases). The V gene's germline CDR1 is LNHDA and CDR2 SQIVND (reference sequence). Trimming stripped 4 bases from V and 7 bases from J, with 17 bases between. The CDR3 is made up of 14 amino acids. This chain's CDR3 is CASSNSAGRWEQYF. CDR3 DNA: TGTGCCAGTAGTAATTCTGCCGGGAGATGGGAGCAGTACTTC.

This clone was recorded only once. This rearrangement joins TRBV27 to TRBJ2-7; D remains ambiguous. The CDR3 length is 13 residues. CDR1 and CDR2 from the germline V gene are MNHEY and SMNVEV (reference sequence). The V end lost 7 bases, the J end lost 4 bases, and 14 bases lay between the germline ends. The CDR3 bases are TGTGCCAGCACTTCTTTAGGGTCGTACGAGCAGTACTTC. As protein: CASTSLGSYEQYF.

This chain's CDR3 is CASSASLGQETQYF. The CDR3 DNA reads TGTGCCAGCAGCGCCTCCCTGGGGCAAGAGACCCAGTACTTC. The genes are TRBV9 and TRBJ2-5; no clear D gene. Germline CDR1 and CDR2: SGDLS and YYNGEE. The CDR3 runs to 14 residues. V lost 3 bases and J 2 bases, leaving 11 bases between the germline ends.

This clone was observed once. The chain carries TRBV7-9 and TRBJ1-5; 9 bases are shared with TRBD1. The V gene end was trimmed by 5 bases and the J gene end by 3 bases; junction bases not matched to a gene: 11. The CDR3 sequence is 17 residues long. Looked up from germline, CDR1 is SEHNR and CDR2 is FQNEAQ (reference sequence). This chain's CDR3 is CASSEFSGTGHNQPQHF. The CDR3, as DNA: TGTGCCAGCAGCGAGTTCTCCGGGACAGGGCACAATCAGCCCCAGCATTTT.

On this clone itself: Other DNA sequences within the sample encode an identical CDR3. V gene TRBV19 combines with J gene TRBJ2-7; TRBD2 might be the D (7 bases). The CDR3 has 14 amino acids. CDR1 is LNHDA, CDR2 SQIVND, per germline (reference sequence). Between the trimmed V and J ends, which lost 5 bases and 4 bases, there was a span of 15 bases. The DNA for the CDR3 is TGTGCCAGTAGTTGGGGGGGCGCGGGATACGAGCAGTACTTC. Amino acid sequence: CASSWGGAGYEQYF.

The J gene is TRBJ2-1, the V gene TRBV6-1; D is unresolved. This CDR3 contains 13 residues. CDR1 and CDR2 from the germline V gene are MNHNS and SASEGT. Between the trimmed V and J ends, which lost 11 bases and 3 bases, there was a span of 14 bases. The CDR3 nucleotides are TGTGCCGGGTCTCAAGCCGTCTACAATGAGCAGTTCTTC. As protein: CAGSQAVYNEQFF.

The chain joins TRBV6-6 to TRBJ2-3, with 8 bases matching TRBD2. The V gene end was trimmed by 6 bases and the J gene end by 4 bases; junction bases not matched to a gene: 9. The CDR3 loop spans 15 amino acids. Germline V gene lookup returns CDR1 MNHNY and CDR2 SVGAGI (reference sequence). This CDR3 is CASRPLAGPADTQYF. As DNA, the CDR3 is TGTGCCAGCAGGCCGCTAGCGGGCCCTGCAGATACGCAGTATTTT.

The chain employs TRBV5-5 and TRBJ2-7; D gene ambiguous. The length of the CDR3 is 13 residues. Trimming cost V 0 bases and J 1 base, with 5 bases left between them. The germline V gene encodes CDR1 SGHKS and CDR2 YYEKEE (reference sequence). In DNA form, the CDR3 reads TGTGCCAGCAGCTTGGTAGCTTCCTACGAGCAGTACTTC. Encoded protein: CASSLVASYEQYF.

This clone has only one observation. This chain joins TRBV9 and TRBJ2-3; 9 positions match TRBD2. From germline, CDR1 is SGDLS and CDR2 YYNGEE. The CDR3 runs 16 residues. V was clipped by 3 bases and J by 4 bases; unmatched bases: 9. In DNA, the CDR3 is TGTGCCAGCAGCGCACCGACTAGCGGCGCCCCAGATACGCAGTATTTT. It codes for CASSAPTSGAPDTQYF.